The 31 T cell receptor beta chains below were found in one sample sequenced in a study of blood T cell repertoires in COVID-19. Produced via immunoSEQ multiplex PCR; TCRdb's table is partial and in-frame only. The sample has 15,000 to 20,000 clones, around 91% seen once. Sequences were obtained from peripheral blood. These receptors originate from a human donor in a cohort sampled during active COVID-19.

The V and J genes are TRBV11-3 and TRBJ2-2; 7 nucleotides agree with TRBD2. Per germline, CDR1 SGHNT and CDR2 YENEEA. The junction had 7 bases not matched to a gene; V was cut back by 5 bases and J by 1 base. CDR3 length equals 16 residues. The DNA of the CDR3 is TGTGCCAGCAGCCCATTCGGGGGGAAGAACACCGGGGAGCTGTTTTTT. Residues: CASSPFGGKNTGELFF. Full variable domain (outside the CDR3, taken from reference TRBV11-3 and TRBJ2-2): EAGVVQSPRYKIIEKKQPVAFWCNPISGHNTLYWYLQNLGQGPELLIRYENEEAVDDSQLPKDRFSAERLKGVDSTLKIQPAELGDSAVYLCASSPFGGKNTGELFFGEGSRLTVL.

The chain uses TRBV11-2 and TRBJ2-6; D may be TRBD1 (6 bases). Per germline, CDR1 SGHAT and CDR2 FQNNGV. There are 16 residues in the CDR3. V gave up 2 bases and J gave up 2 bases, with 10 bases separating them. For the CDR3, the DNA is TGTGCCAGCAGCTTAAGCGAGGGGGCTGGGGCCAACGTCCTGACTTTC. Translating it yields CASSLSEGAGANVLTF.

The chain carries TRBV7-6 and TRBJ2-5; 8 positions match TRBD2. V was pared by 2 bases and J by 4 bases, with 9 bases of the junction left unmatched. CDR1 and CDR2 (germline): SGHVS, FNYEAQ. The CDR3 is made up of 16 amino acids. CDR3 DNA sequence: TGTGCCAGCAGCTTAAATAGCGGGGCGAGGGGAGAGACCCAGTACTTC. Its protein is CASSLNSGARGETQYF. The full variable domain, with the rest looked up from reference TRBV7-6 and TRBJ2-5, is GAGVSQSPRYKVTKRGQDVALRCDPISGHVSLYWYRQALGQGPEFLTYFNYEAQQDKSGLPNDRFSAERPEGSISTLTIQRTEQRDSAMYRCASSLNSGARGETQYFGPGTRLLVL.

The chain uses TRBV18 and TRBJ2-3, with a tentative D call TRBD2 (6 bases). Trimming stripped 3 bases from V and 5 bases from J, with 12 bases between. Germline assignment: CDR1 KGHSH and CDR2 LQKENI. This CDR3 is built from 14 residues. The CDR3 DNA sequence: TGTGCCAGCTCACCGCGGGGTGGGGGAGATACGCAGTATTTT. Its translation is CASSPRGGGDTQYF.

The CDR3 loop is CASKGRTINYGYTF. Here the CDR3 DNA reads TGTGCCAGCAAAGGACGGACTATAAACTATGGCTACACCTTC. The chain employs TRBV6-5 and TRBJ1-2; D gene uncertain. The CDR3 covers 14 residues. The germline V and J ends were trimmed by 7 bases and 2 bases, with 14 bases remaining between them. CDR1 is MNHEY and CDR2 is SVGAGI in the germline V gene.

The chain links TRBV27 to TRBJ2-5; no clear D gene. The germline V gene encodes CDR1 MNHEY and CDR2 SMNVEV (reference sequence). The length of the CDR3 is 14 residues. Trimming shortened V by 6 bases and J by 2 bases, and 13 bases separated the two germline ends. The CDR3 protein is CASRSHRWQETQYF. DNA for the CDR3: TGTGCCAGCAGGTCGCATCGGTGGCAAGAGACCCAGTACTTC.

The chain employs TRBV5-1 and TRBJ2-2; D call uncertain. The V and J ends lost 1 base and 3 bases respectively, with 4 bases between them. Looked up from germline, CDR1 is SGHRS and CDR2 is YFSETQ. There are 13 residues in the CDR3. CDR3 in amino acids: CASSLTDTGELFF. For the CDR3, the DNA is TGCGCCAGCAGCTTGACGGACACCGGGGAGCTGTTTTTT.

J is TRBJ2-7 and V is TRBV6-5, with D uncertain. Germline V gene sequence: CDR1 MNHEY, CDR2 SVGAGI. The CDR3 is 14 residues long. Trimming pared 0 bases from V and 1 base from J, leaving 7 bases between. As DNA, the CDR3 is TGTGCCAGCAGTTACTCAAGAGAATCCTACGAGCAGTACTTC. It encodes CASSYSRESYEQYF.

This chain links TRBV4-1 with TRBJ1-6, with TRBD1 as a possible D gene (5 bases). Germline-derived CDR1 and CDR2 are MGHRA and YSYEKL. Between the trimmed V and J ends, which lost 0 bases and 10 bases, there was a span of 13 bases. The length of the CDR3 is 15 residues. Written as DNA, the CDR3 is TGCGCCAGCAGCCAAGAGGGGGGGTTAGGGTCACCCCTCCACTTT. Encoded protein: CASSQEGGLGSPLHF.

This rearrangement joins TRBV3-1 (or the pseudogene TRBV3-2) to TRBJ1-1; 7 bases align to TRBD1. J gave up 8 bases and V 4 bases, and 7 bases lay outside the gene matches. Germline CDR1 and CDR2: LGHDT and YNNKEL (reference sequence). The CDR3 contains 13 residues. The CDR3 loop is CASSLQGGAEAFF. The CDR3, as DNA: TGTGCCAGCAGCCTCCAGGGGGGCGCCGAAGCTTTCTTT.

The V gene is TRBV3-1 (or the pseudogene TRBV3-2), the J gene TRBJ2-3, with a weak D call TRBD2 (6 bases). The ends were cut back, 6 bases at V and 2 bases at J, with 9 bases in the middle. Per germline, CDR1 LGHDT and CDR2 YNNKEL (reference sequence). CDR3 size: 13 residues. The CDR3 sequence is CASRRGTTDTQYF. CDR3 nucleotide sequence: TGTGCCAGCAGGCGGGGTACCACAGATACGCAGTATTTT.

This sequence joins TRBV10-3 and TRBJ1-6; 8 nucleotides match TRBD1. Germline values: CDR1 ENHRY, CDR2 SYGVKD. Trimming removed 0 bases from V and 14 bases from J; junction bases left unmatched: 9. The CDR3 has 15 amino acids. The chain's CDR3 is CAISESATGVAALHF. The DNA of the CDR3 is TGTGCCATCAGTGAGTCAGCGACAGGGGTTGCGGCCCTCCACTTT.

The J gene is TRBJ2-7, the V gene TRBV27, with a possible D match to TRBD2 (6 bases). The germline V gene has CDR1 MNHEY and CDR2 SMNVEV (reference sequence). V lost 1 base to trimming and J lost 4 bases, with 11 bases between them. This CDR3 is built from 14 residues. The CDR3 DNA follows: TGTGCCAGCAGTTTATTCCCTAGCGAGTACGAGCAGTACTTC. Amino acids: CASSLFPSEYEQYF.

This rearrangement joins TRBV15 to TRBJ1-1; maybe TRBD1 (5 bases). The CDR3 spans 15 residues. V lost 0 bases and J lost 1, with 9 bases in between. Germline values: CDR1 LNHNV, CDR2 YYDKDF (reference sequence). In nucleotides, the CDR3 is TGTGCCACCAGCAGAGAACAGGACGAGAACACTGAAGCTTTCTTT. Its translation is CATSREQDENTEAFF.

This chain connects TRBV14 to TRBJ2-1; no clear D. With 4 bases removed from V and 4 bases from J, the gap between germline ends came to 8 bases. Germline CDR1 SGHDN, CDR2 FVKESK. The CDR3 sequence is 13 residues long. The CDR3 loop is CASSLDWYNEQFF. The CDR3, as DNA: TGTGCCAGCAGCCTCGACTGGTACAATGAGCAGTTCTTC.

The chain employs TRBV5-4 and TRBJ2-1; 14 bases map to TRBD2. The germline CDR1 and CDR2 sequences are SGHNT and YYREEE (reference sequence). The CDR3 sequence is 17 residues long. The junction had 0 bases not matched to a gene; V was cut back by 0 bases and J by 1 base. CDR3 sequence reads: CASSLGLAGGSYNEQFF. In DNA form, the CDR3 reads TGTGCCAGCAGCTTGGGACTAGCGGGGGGGTCCTACAATGAGCAGTTCTTC.

This chain links TRBV11-2 with TRBJ2-1; 11 bases align to TRBD2. The CDR3 has 15 amino acids. Germline CDR1 and CDR2: SGHAT and FQNNGV. Losses at the gene ends were 5 bases for V and 4 bases for J; bases not matched to a gene: 4. Written as DNA, the CDR3 is TGTGCCAGCAGCATTCGACTAGCGGGGTACAATGAGCAGTTCTTC. Its translation is CASSIRLAGYNEQFF.

V gene TRBV24-1 combines with J gene TRBJ2-3; TRBD1 aligns across 8 bases. CDR1 is KGHDR and CDR2 is SFDVKD in the germline V gene. The CDR3 is made up of 15 amino acids. V trimming: 3 bases; J trimming: 4 bases; junction bases outside the gene matches: 5. The CDR3 here is CATSDRRQGSDTQYF. CDR3 DNA: TGTGCCACCAGTGATCGTAGACAGGGGTCAGATACGCAGTATTTT.

The gene calls are TRBV5-1 and TRBJ2-1; TRBD1 aligns across 9 bases. V gave up 1 base and J gave up 8 bases; unmatched junction bases: 4. Germline V lookup: CDR1 SGHRS, CDR2 YFSETQ. This CDR3 contains 14 residues. This CDR3 reads CASSLRDRADEQFF. As DNA, the CDR3 is TGCGCCAGCAGCTTGCGGGACAGGGCGGATGAGCAGTTCTTC.

This rearrangement joins TRBV7-3 to TRBJ2-1, with 12 bases that match TRBD2. Germline-derived CDR1 and CDR2 are SGHTA and FQGTGA. The V segment lost 8 bases and the J segment 7 bases; nucleotides outside the gene matches: 3. The length of the CDR3 is 13 residues. CDR3 amino acids: CASRLAGVNEQFF. The CDR3 DNA sequence: TGTGCCAGCCGACTAGCGGGAGTAAATGAGCAGTTCTTC.

In its sample, this clone is large. The V and J genes are TRBV29-1 and TRBJ2-5, with 10 bases aligning to TRBD1. CDR3 length: 15 amino acids. From germline, CDR1 is SQVTM and CDR2 ANQGSEA. V dropped 2 bases and J dropped 4; count of bases not matched to a gene: 7. The CDR3: CSVETDRGRAETQYF. The CDR3 coding sequence is TGCAGCGTTGAAACGGACAGGGGGAGGGCAGAGACCCAGTACTTC.

The chain combines TRBV9 with TRBJ2-1; 11 bases are shared with TRBD2. V trimming: 4 bases; J trimming: 6 bases; junction bases outside the gene matches: 15. CDR3 length equals 18 residues. Germline V gene data show CDR1 as SGDLS and CDR2 as YYNGEE. The CDR3: CASSPLPGPSGGSNEQFF. For the CDR3, the DNA is TGTGCCAGCAGCCCCCTCCCGGGCCCTAGCGGGGGGAGCAATGAGCAGTTCTTC.

CDR3 in amino acids: CASSQGSGEPTYNEQFF. DNA for the CDR3: TGCGCCAGCAGCCAAGGTTCCGGAGAGCCCACCTACAATGAGCAGTTCTTC. V usage is TRBV4-1 and J usage is TRBJ2-1; D is uncertain. The CDR3 is 17 residues long. V was trimmed by 1 base and J by 2 bases, leaving 15 bases between them. CDR1 is MGHRA, CDR2 YSYEKL, per germline.

The chain joins TRBV19 to TRBJ2-6, with 9 bases aligning to TRBD1. The V gene's germline CDR1 is LNHDA and CDR2 SQIVND (reference sequence). V trimming: 1 base; J trimming: 2 bases; junction bases outside the gene matches: 3. The CDR3 covers 17 residues. CDR3 DNA sequence: TGTGCCAGTAGTATAGGACAGGGGGTGGCTGGGGCCAACGTCCTGACTTTC. Translation: CASSIGQGVAGANVLTF.

The count of this clone is one. The J gene is TRBJ1-4, the V gene TRBV4-2; 8 bases fit TRBD1. J lost 7 bases, V lost 3 bases, and 10 bases had no gene match. The CDR3 totals 16 residues. The germline V gene encodes CDR1 LGHNA and CDR2 YNFKEQ. CDR3: CASSQLGQVHGEKLFF. CDR3 bases: TGTGCCAGCAGCCAGCTGGGACAGGTCCATGGTGAAAAACTGTTTTTT.

About this clone: An end of the junction does not agree with germline; a read error may underlie this. This chain joins TRBV20-1 and TRBJ1-3; D is undetermined. This CDR3 region has 11 residues. Germline loops: CDR1 DFQATT, CDR2 SNEGSKA (reference sequence). CDR3 in DNA: TGCAGTGCCAGAGTCGGGAACACCATATATTTT. Translated, it gives CSARVGNTIYF.

This chain links TRBV19 with TRBJ1-5; possibly TRBD1 for D (5 bases). This CDR3 spans 16 amino acids. The ends were cut back, 0 bases at V and 1 base at J, with 10 bases in the middle. The germline CDR1 and CDR2 sequences are LNHDA and SQIVND (reference sequence). CDR3 nucleotide sequence: TGTGCCAGTAGTATAGAGGGGGGTTGGAGCAATCAGCCCCAGCATTTT. It specifies CASSIEGGWSNQPQHF.

This chain connects TRBV7-2 to TRBJ1-4; 9 nucleotides line up with TRBD1. This CDR3 is 15 amino acids long. V trimming: 2 bases; J trimming: 8 bases; junction bases outside the gene matches: 6. CDR1 is SGHTA and CDR2 is FQGNSA in the germline V gene. CDR3 protein: CASSLLRQGEEKLFF. DNA for the CDR3: TGTGCCAGCAGCTTATTAAGACAGGGGGAAGAAAAACTGTTTTTT.

This chain joins TRBV4-3 and TRBJ2-5; TRBD2 matches at 14 bases. Germline loops: CDR1 LGHNA, CDR2 YSLEER. V lost 1 base to trimming and J lost 1 base; unmatched junction nucleotides: 5. CDR3 length: 18 amino acids. CDR3 DNA sequence: TGCGCCAGCAGCCAAGTGACTAGCGGGGGGGCTAGCCAAGAGACCCAGTACTTC. This encodes CASSQVTSGGASQETQYF.

The V gene is TRBV6-1, the J gene TRBJ1-2; D gene uncertain. This CDR3 has 14 amino acids. Trimming left V 0 bases short and J 4 bases short, with 9 bases between. Per germline, CDR1 MNHNS and CDR2 SASEGT. The CDR3 spells CASSEAEGFYGYTF. The CDR3 coding sequence is TGTGCCAGCAGTGAAGCAGAGGGATTCTATGGCTACACCTTC.

The rearrangement links TRBV29-1 to TRBJ1-2; D gene uncertain. The CDR3 contains 13 residues. Between the trimmed V and J ends, which lost 0 bases and 7 bases, there was a span of 12 bases. The germline V gene has CDR1 SQVTM and CDR2 ANQGSEA. The CDR3 nucleotides are TGCAGCGTTGAAGAGCAGTCGAGAGGTGGCTACACCTTC. Translating gives CSVEEQSRGGYTF.